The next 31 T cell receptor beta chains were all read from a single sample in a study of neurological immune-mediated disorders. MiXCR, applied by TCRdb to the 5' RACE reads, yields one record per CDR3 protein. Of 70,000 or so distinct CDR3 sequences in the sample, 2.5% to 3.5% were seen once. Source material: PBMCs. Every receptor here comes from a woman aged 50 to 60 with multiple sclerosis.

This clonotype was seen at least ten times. This CDR3 reads CASGMTSGYEETQYF. The CDR3 DNA is TGTGCCAGCGGAATGACTAGCGGTTACGAAGAGACCCAGTACTTC. The chain employs TRBV6-1 and TRBJ2-5; the match to TRBD2 covers 9 bases. The junction had 10 bases not matched to a gene; V was cut back by 8 bases and J by 3 bases. CDR3 length: 15 residues. From germline, CDR1 is MNHNS and CDR2 SASEGT.

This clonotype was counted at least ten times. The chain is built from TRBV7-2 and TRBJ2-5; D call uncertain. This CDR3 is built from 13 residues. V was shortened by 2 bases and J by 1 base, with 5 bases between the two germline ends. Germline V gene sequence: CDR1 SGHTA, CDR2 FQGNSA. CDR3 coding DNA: TGTGCCAGCAGCTTATCTCCCCAAGAGACCCAGTACTTC. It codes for CASSLSPQETQYF.

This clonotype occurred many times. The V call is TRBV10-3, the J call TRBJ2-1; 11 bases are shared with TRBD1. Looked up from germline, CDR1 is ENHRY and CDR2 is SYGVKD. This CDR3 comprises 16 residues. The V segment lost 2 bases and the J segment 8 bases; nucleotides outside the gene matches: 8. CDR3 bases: TGTGCCATCAGTGAGGCAGGACAGGGGGCAGCGGATGAGCAGTTCTTC. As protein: CAISEAGQGAADEQFF.

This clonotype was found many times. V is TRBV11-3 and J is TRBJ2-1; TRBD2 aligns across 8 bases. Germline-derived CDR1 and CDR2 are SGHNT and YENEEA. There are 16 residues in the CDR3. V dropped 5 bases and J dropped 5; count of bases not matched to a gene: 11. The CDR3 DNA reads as TGTGCCAGCAGCCCTATCGGGCATAGCGGGAACAATGAGCAGTTCTTC. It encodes CASSPIGHSGNNEQFF.

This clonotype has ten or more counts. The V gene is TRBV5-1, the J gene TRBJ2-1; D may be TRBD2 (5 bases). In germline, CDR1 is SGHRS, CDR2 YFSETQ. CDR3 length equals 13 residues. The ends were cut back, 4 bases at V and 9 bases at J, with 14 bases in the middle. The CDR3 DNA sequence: TGCGCCAGCAGCCTCGTGGAGGCCGGTGAGCAGTTCTTC. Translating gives CASSLVEAGEQFF.

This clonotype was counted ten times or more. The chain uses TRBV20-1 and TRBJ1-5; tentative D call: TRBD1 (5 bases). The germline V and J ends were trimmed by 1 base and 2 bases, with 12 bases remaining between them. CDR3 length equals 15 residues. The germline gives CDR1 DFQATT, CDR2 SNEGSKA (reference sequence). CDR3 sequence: CSARVGGWGNQPQHF. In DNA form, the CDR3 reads TGCAGTGCTAGAGTCGGGGGATGGGGCAATCAGCCCCAGCATTTT.

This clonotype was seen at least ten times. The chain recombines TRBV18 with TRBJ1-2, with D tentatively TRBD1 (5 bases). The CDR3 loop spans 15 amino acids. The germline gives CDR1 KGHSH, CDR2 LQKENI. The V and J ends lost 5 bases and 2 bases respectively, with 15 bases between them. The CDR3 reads CASSSGTNRNYGYTF. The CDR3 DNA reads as TGTGCCAGCTCATCGGGGACCAATCGGAACTATGGCTACACCTTC.

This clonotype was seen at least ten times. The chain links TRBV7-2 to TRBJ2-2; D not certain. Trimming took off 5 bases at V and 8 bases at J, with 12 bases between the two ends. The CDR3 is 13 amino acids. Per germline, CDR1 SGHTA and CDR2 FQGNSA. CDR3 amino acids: CASSAILGGELFF. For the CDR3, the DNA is TGTGCCAGCAGCGCTATACTTGGGGGGGAGCTGTTTTTT.

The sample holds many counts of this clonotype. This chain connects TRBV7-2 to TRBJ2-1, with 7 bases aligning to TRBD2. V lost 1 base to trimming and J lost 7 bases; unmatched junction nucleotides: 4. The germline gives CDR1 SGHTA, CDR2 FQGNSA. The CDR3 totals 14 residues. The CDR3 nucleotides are TGTGCCAGCAGCTTAGAGGTCGGGAGGAATGAGCAGTTCTTC. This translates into CASSLEVGRNEQFF.

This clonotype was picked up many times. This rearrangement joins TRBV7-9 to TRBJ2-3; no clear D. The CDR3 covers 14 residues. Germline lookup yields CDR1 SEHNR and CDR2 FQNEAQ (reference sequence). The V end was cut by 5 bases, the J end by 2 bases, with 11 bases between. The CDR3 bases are TGTGCCAGCAGCCCCAGTGGACCCACAGATACGCAGTATTTT. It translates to CASSPSGPTDTQYF.

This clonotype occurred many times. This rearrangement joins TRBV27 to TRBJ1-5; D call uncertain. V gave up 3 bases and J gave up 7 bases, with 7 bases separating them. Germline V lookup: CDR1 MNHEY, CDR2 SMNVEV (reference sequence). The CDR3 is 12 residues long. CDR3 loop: CASSFPDQPQHF. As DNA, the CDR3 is TGTGCCAGCAGTTTTCCGGACCAGCCCCAGCATTTT.

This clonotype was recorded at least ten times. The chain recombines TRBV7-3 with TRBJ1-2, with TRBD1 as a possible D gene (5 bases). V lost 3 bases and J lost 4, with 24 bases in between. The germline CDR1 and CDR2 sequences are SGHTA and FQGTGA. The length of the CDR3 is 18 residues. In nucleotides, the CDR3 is TGTGCCAGCAGCTTGGGGCCCCTTGTGACTCCCCGAGGCTATGGCTACACCTTC. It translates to CASSLGPLVTPRGYGYTF.

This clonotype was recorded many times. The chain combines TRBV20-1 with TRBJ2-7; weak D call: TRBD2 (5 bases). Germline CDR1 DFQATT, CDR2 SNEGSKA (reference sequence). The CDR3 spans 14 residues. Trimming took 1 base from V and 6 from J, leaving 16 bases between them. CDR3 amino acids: CSARAARGHIEQYF. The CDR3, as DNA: TGCAGTGCTAGAGCTGCCCGGGGTCATATCGAGCAGTACTTC.

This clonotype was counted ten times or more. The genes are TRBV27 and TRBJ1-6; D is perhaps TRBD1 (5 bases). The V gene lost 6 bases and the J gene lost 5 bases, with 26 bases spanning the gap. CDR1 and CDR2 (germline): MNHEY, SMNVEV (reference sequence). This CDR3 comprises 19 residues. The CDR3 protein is CASRPHSGTLESDNSPLHF. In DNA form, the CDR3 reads TGTGCCAGCAGACCGCACTCCGGGACGCTCGAGTCGGATAATTCACCCCTCCACTTT.

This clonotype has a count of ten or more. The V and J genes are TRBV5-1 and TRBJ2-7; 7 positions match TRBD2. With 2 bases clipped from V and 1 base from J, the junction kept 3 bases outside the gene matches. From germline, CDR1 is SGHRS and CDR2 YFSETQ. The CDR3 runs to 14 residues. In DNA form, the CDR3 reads TGCGCCAGCAGCTTTGAACTAGCGTCCTACGAGCAGTACTTC. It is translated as CASSFELASYEQYF. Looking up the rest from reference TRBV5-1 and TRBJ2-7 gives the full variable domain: KAGVTQTPRYLIKTRGQQVTLSCSPISGHRSVSWYQQTPGQGLQFLFEYFSETQRNKGNFPGRFSGRQFSNSRSEMNVSTLELGDSALYLCASSFELASYEQYFGPGTRLTVT.

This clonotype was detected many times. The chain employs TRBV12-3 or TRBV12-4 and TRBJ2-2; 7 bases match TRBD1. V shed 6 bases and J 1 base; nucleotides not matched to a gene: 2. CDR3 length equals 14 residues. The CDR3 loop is CASRPGGNTGELFF. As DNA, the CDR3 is TGTGCCAGCAGGCCAGGGGGGAACACCGGGGAGCTGTTTTTT.

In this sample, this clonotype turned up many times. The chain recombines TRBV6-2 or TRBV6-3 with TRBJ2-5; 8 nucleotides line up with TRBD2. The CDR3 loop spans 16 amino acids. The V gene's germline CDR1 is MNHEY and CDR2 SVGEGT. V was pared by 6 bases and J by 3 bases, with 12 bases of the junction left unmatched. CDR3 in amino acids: CASSSRKTSVEETQYF. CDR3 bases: TGTGCCAGCAGCTCCCGCAAGACTAGCGTTGAAGAGACCCAGTACTTC.

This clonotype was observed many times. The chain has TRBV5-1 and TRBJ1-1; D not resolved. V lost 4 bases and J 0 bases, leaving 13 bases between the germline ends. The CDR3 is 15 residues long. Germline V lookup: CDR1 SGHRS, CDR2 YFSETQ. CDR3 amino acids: CASSTPGTLNTEAFF. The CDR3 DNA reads TGCGCCAGCAGCACCCCAGGAACCCTGAACACTGAAGCTTTCTTT.

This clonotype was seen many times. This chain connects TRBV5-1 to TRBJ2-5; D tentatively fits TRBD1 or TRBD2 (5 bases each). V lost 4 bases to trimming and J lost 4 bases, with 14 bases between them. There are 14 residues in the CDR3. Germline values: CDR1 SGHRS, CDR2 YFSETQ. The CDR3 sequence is CASSPAWGSETQYF. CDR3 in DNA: TGCGCCAGCAGCCCCGCGTGGGGGTCAGAGACCCAGTACTTC. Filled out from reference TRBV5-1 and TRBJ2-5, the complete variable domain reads KAGVTQTPRYLIKTRGQQVTLSCSPISGHRSVSWYQQTPGQGLQFLFEYFSETQRNKGNFPGRFSGRQFSNSRSEMNVSTLELGDSALYLCASSPAWGSETQYFGPGTRLLVL.

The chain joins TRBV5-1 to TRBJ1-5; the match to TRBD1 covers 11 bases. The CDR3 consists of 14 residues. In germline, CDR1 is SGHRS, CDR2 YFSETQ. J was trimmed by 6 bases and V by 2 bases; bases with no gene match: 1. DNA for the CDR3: TGCGCCAGCAGCTTCGGGACAGGGGGTCAGCCCCAGCATTTT. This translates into CASSFGTGGQPQHF. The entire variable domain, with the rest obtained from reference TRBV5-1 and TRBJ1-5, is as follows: KAGVTQTPRYLIKTRGQQVTLSCSPISGHRSVSWYQQTPGQGLQFLFEYFSETQRNKGNFPGRFSGRQFSNSRSEMNVSTLELGDSALYLCASSFGTGGQPQHFGDGTRLSIL.

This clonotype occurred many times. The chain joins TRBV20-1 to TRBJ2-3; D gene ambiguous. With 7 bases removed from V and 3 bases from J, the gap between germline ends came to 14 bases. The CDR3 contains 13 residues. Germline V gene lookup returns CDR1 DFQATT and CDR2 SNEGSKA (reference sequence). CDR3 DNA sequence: TGCAGTGGCCGTCCGCCGTTAACAGATACGCAGTATTTT. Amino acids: CSGRPPLTDTQYF.

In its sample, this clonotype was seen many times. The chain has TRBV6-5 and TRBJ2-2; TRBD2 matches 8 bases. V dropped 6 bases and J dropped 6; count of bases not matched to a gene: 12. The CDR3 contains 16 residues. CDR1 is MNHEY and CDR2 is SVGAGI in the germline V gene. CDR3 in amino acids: CASSRRSAGAPGELFF. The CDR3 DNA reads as TGTGCCAGCAGCCGAAGGTCAGCGGGGGCTCCCGGGGAGCTGTTTTTT.

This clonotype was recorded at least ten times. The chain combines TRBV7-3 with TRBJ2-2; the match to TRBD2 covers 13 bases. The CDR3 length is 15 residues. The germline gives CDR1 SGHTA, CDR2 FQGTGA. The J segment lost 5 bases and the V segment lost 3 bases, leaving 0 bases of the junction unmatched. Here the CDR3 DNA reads TGTGCCAGCAGCTTGGGACTAGCGGGAACCGGGGAGCTGTTTTTT. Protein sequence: CASSLGLAGTGELFF.

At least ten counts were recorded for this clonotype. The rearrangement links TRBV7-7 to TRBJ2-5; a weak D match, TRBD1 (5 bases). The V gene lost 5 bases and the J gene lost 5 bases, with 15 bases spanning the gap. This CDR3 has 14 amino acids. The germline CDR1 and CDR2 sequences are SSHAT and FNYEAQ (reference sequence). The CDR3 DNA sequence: TGTGCCAGCAGCCCGACAGCATTCCCCGAGACCCAGTACTTC. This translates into CASSPTAFPETQYF.

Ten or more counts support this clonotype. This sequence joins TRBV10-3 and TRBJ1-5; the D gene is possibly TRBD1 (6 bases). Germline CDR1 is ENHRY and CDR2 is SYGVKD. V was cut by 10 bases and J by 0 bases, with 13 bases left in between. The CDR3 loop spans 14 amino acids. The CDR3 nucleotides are TGTGCCACCAGGGACATCCATAGCAATCAGCCCCAGCATTTT. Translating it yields CATRDIHSNQPQHF.

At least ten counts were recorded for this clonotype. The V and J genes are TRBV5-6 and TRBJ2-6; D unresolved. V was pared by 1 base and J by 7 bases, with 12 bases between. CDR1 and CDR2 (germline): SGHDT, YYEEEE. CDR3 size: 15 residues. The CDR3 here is CASSLRMAVANVLTF. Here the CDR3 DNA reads TGTGCCAGCAGCTTGAGGATGGCGGTAGCCAACGTCCTGACTTTC.

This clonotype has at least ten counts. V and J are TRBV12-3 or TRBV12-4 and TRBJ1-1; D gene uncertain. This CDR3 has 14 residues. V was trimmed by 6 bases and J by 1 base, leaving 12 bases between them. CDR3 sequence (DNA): TGTGCCAGCAGAACAGACTCGTGGAACACTGAAGCTTTCTTT. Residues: CASRTDSWNTEAFF.

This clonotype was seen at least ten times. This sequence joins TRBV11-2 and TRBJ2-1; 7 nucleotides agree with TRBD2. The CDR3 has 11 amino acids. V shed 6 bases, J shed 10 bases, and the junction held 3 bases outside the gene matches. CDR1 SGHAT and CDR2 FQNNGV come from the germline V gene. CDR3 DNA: TGTGCCAGCAGTTACGGGGGGGAGCAGTTCTTC. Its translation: CASSYGGEQFF. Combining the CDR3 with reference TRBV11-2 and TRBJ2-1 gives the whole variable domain EAGVAQSPRYKIIEKRQSVAFWCNPISGHATLYWYQQILGQGPKLLIQFQNNGVVDDSQLPKDRFSAERLKGVDSTLKIQPAKLEDSAVYLCASSYGGEQFFGPGTRLTVL.

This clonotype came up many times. CDR3 sequence reads: CASSWGQLARELFF. CDR3 DNA: TGTGCCAGCAGCTGGGGACAGCTAGCCCGGGAGCTGTTTTTT. V and J are TRBV7-2 and TRBJ2-2; 7 positions match TRBD1. V lost 4 bases and J lost 9; bases outside the gene matches: 8. CDR1 is SGHTA, CDR2 FQGNSA, per germline. This CDR3 is built from 14 residues.

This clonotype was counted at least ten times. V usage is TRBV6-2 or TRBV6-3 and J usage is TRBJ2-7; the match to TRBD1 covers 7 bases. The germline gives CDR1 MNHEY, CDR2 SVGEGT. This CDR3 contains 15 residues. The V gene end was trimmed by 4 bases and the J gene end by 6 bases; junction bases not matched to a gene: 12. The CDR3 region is CASSSNTDRVREQYV. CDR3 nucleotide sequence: TGTGCCAGCAGTTCCAACACTGACAGGGTTCGCGAGCAGTACGTC.

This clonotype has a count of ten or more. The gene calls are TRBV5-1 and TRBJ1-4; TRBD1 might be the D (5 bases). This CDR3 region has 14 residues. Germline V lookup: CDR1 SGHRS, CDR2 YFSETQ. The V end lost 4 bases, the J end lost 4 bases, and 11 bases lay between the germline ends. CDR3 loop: CASSRDGRNEKLFF. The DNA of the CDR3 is TGCGCCAGCAGCCGGGACGGTCGTAATGAAAAACTGTTTTTT.